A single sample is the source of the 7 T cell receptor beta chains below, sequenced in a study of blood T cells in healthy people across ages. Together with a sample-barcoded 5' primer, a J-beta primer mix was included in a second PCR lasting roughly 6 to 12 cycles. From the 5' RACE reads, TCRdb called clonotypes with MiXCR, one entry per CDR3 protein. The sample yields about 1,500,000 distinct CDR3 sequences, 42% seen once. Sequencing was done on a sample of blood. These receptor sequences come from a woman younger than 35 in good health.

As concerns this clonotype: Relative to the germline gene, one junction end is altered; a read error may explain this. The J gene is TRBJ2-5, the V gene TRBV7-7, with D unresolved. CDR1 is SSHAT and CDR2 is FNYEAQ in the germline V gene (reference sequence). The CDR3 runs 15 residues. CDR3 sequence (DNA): TGTGCTAGCAGCTTAGGTAGCCTAGTAAAAGAGACCCAGTACTTC. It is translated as CASSLGSLVKETQYF.

In DNA form, the CDR3 reads TGCAGTGCTTTCCTAGGGGACAGGGGTTACGAGCAGTACTTC. Amino acid sequence: CSAFLGDRGYEQYF. The chain combines TRBV20-1 with TRBJ2-7; TRBD1 aligns across 10 bases. Trimming cost V 5 bases and J 4 bases; bases outside gene matches: 8. Germline V CDR1 and CDR2: DFQATT, SNEGSKA (reference sequence). This CDR3 spans 14 amino acids.

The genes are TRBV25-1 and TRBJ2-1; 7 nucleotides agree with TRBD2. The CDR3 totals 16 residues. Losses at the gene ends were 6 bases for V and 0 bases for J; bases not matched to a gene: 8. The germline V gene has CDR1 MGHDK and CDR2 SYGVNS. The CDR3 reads CASRISGWSSYNEQFF. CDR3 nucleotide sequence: TGTGCCAGCAGGATTAGCGGGTGGAGCTCCTACAATGAGCAGTTCTTC. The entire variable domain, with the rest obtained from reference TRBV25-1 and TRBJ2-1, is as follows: EADIYQTPRYLVIGTGKKITLECSQTMGHDKMYWYQQDPGMELHLIHYSYGVNSTEKGDLSSESTVSRIRTEHFPLTLESARPSHTSQYLCASRISGWSSYNEQFFGPGTRLTVL.

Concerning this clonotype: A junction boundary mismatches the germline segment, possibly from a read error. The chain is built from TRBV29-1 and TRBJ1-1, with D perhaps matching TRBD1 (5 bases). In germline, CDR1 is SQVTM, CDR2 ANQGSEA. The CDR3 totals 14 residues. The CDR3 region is CSAVGTTIGTGAFF. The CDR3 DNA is TGCAGCGCCGTAGGAACAACCATTGGGACTGGAGCTTTCTTT.

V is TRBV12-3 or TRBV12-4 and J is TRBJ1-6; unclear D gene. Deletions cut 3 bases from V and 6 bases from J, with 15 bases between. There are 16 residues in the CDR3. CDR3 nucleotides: TGTGCCAGCAGTTTCCGGAACCGCCTGGGTAATTCACCCCTCCACTTT. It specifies CASSFRNRLGNSPLHF.

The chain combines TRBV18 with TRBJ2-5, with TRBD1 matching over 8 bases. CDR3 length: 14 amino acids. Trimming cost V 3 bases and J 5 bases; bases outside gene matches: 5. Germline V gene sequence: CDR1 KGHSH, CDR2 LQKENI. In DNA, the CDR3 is TGTGCCAGCTCACCGGCAGGGGGCTATGAGACCCAGTACTTC. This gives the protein CASSPAGGYETQYF.

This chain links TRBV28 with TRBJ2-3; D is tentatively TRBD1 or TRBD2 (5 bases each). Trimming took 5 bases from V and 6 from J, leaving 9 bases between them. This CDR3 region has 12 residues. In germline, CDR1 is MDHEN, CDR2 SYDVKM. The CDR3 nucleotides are TGTGCCAGCAGTATAGAGGGGGATACGCAGTATTTT. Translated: CASSIEGDTQYF.